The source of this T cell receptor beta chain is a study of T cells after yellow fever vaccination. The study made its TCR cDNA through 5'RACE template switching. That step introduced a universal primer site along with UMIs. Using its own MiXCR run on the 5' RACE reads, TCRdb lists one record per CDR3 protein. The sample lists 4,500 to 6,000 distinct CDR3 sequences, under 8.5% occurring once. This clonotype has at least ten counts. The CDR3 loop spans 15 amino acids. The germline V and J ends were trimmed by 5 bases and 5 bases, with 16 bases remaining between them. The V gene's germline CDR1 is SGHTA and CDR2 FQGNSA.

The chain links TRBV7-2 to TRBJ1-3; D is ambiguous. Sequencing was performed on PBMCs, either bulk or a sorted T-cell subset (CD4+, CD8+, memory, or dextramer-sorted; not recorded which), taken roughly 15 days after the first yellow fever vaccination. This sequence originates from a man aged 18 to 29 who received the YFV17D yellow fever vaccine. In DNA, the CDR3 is TGTGCCAGCAGCCCTAGAGGACTTGAAAGAAACACCATATATTTT. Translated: CASSPRGLERNTIYF.